The rows below give T cell receptor beta chains drawn from one sample of a study of blood T cell repertoires in COVID-19. Assay: immunoSEQ multiplex PCR; the TCRdb copy retains only in-frame clones and omits some. The sample shows tens of thousands of clones, about 83% of them seen only once. The sequencing sample was made of peripheral blood. The receptors stem from a woman at least 80 years old with active or convalescent COVID-19. CDR3s include the opening cysteine and the closing phenylalanine or tryptophan. Fields, in order: clone size, D gene, V gene, J gene, CDR3 DNA, CDR3 protein. A D gene is named only where the DNA matches it firmly. A clone size is listed for some rows: how often the clone was seen (once, few, many), or a class if it is expanded.

NA	NA	TRBV25-1	TRBJ2-1	TGTGCCAGCAGTGAGCCAGGGCTTGAGGAGCAGTTCTTC	CASSEPGLEEQFF
once	TRBD1	TRBV30	TRBJ2-4	TGTGCCTGGAGCTCCGGGACAGGGGCCCTAAAGGGAAACATTCAGTACTTC	CAWSSGTGALKGNIQYF
NA	TRBD1	TRBV7-2	TRBJ2-3	TGTGCCAGCAGCTTTGACAGGGGCCCCACAGATACGCAGTATTTT	CASSFDRGPTDTQYF
NA	TRBD1	TRBV2	TRBJ1-6	TGTGCCAGCAGGCCCGGGACAGCCAATAATTCACCCCTCCACTTT	CASRPGTANNSPLHF
NA	NA	TRBV29-1	TRBJ1-5	TGCAGCGTTGTTGGAATCGGGAATAATCAGCCCCAGCATTTT	CSVVGIGNNQPQHF
NA	TRBD1	TRBV18	TRBJ2-7	TGTGCCAGCTCACCGGCGGGACAGGCGTCCTACGAGCAGTACTTC	CASSPAGQASYEQYF
NA	NA	TRBV6-2/TRBV6-3	TRBJ1-5	TGTGCCAGCACCCCTTTTTTTGGCGGGAATCAGCCCCAGCATTTT	CASTPFFGGNQPQHF
NA	TRBD2	TRBV18	TRBJ2-1	TGTGCCAGCTCAGCCAGCGGGATAAACAATGAGCAGTTCTTC	CASSASGINNEQFF
NA	TRBD2	TRBV19	TRBJ2-1	TGTGCCAGTAGTATAGATCCCGGACTAGCCTCCCACAATGAGCAGTTCTTC	CASSIDPGLASHNEQFF
NA	NA	TRBV18	TRBJ2-3	TGTGCCAGCTCACCATCAAGGACGCACGGAGGGGATACGCAGTATTTT	CASSPSRTHGGDTQYF
few	TRBD2	TRBV29-1	TRBJ2-1	TGCAGCGCCTGGGGCGGGAGCTCCTACAATGAGCAGTTCTTC	CSAWGGSSYNEQFF
NA	NA	TRBV7-8	TRBJ1-1	TGTGCCAGCAGCTTAGCGCTAGGGGCGAACACTGAAGCTTTCTTT	CASSLALGANTEAFF
few	NA	TRBV11-2	TRBJ1-2	TGTGCCAGCAGCCGTGGGACACCACTATATGGCTACACCTTC	CASSRGTPLYGYTF
NA	NA	TRBV7-2	TRBJ2-1	TGTGCCAGCAGCTTACCCCGGGGAGGTGAGCAGTTCTTC	CASSLPRGGEQFF
NA	TRBD2	TRBV18	TRBJ2-1	TGTGCCAGCTCACTCCTAGCGGGGGTTGAGCAGTTCTTC	CASSLLAGVEQFF
few	NA	TRBV5-6	TRBJ1-6	TGTGCCAGCAGCTCCTTTCCGTCCCTCCACTTT	CASSSFPSLHF
once	TRBD2	TRBV6-1	TRBJ2-3	TGTGCCAGCAGTGAAGAGGGACTAGTAACAGATACGCAGTATTTT	CASSEEGLVTDTQYF
NA	NA	TRBV28	TRBJ1-1	TGTGCCAGCAGTTTGGGCAGGTCCTTGAACACTGAAGCTTTCTTT	CASSLGRSLNTEAFF
NA	NA	TRBV9	TRBJ2-5	TGTGCCAGCAGCGTAGCAGGGGAGGGGACCCAGTACTTC	CASSVAGEGTQYF
NA	NA	TRBV21-1	TRBJ2-2	TGTGCCAGCAGCAATCCCCGCGGGAGGGGCGGGGAGCTGTTTTTT	CASSNPRGRGGELFF
NA	TRBD2	TRBV7-8	TRBJ2-2	TGTGCCAGCAGCTTAGGGATAGCGGGAGACACCGGGGAGCTGTTTTTT	CASSLGIAGDTGELFF
NA	TRBD1	TRBV5-1	TRBJ1-1	TGCGCCAGCAGCTTGGAAGGGGGCCGATCGAGGGCTTTCTTT	CASSLEGGRSRAFF
NA	NA	TRBV6-6	TRBJ1-1	TGTGCCAGCAGAGATACAGGGAACACTGAAGCTTTCTTT	CASRDTGNTEAFF
once	NA	TRBV5-6	TRBJ2-3	TGTGCCAGCAGCTCCTACACAGATACGCAGTATTTT	CASSSYTDTQYF
NA	TRBD1	TRBV10-3	TRBJ1-2	TGTGCCATCAACCCGGGACAGGGAGTCGGCTATGGCTACACCTTC	CAINPGQGVGYGYTF
NA	NA	TRBV6-5	TRBJ2-3	TGTGCCAGCAGTTACTTCGGGAGTGGGACAGATACGCAGTATTTT	CASSYFGSGTDTQYF
NA	NA	TRBV2	TRBJ1-6	TGTGCCAGCAGCTATAGACAGGCCTATAATTCACCCCTCCACTTT	CASSYRQAYNSPLHF
few	NA	TRBV5-1	TRBJ1-1	TGCGCCAGCCACGGGGAGACTGAAGCTTTCTTT	CASHGETEAFF
NA	NA	TRBV18	TRBJ1-4	TGTGCCAGCTCACCACTGGTCGGGGAAAAACTGTTTTTT	CASSPLVGEKLFF
NA	TRBD1	TRBV6-5	TRBJ2-1	TGTGCCAGCAGTTTTCGACAGGGGAGTAATGAGCAGTTCTTC	CASSFRQGSNEQFF
NA	NA	TRBV2	TRBJ2-1	TGTGCCAGCAGCATTACTAGCTCCAATGAGCAGTTCTTC	CASSITSSNEQFF
once	NA	TRBV7-2	TRBJ2-2	TGTGCCAGCAGCTTGGAGGGCCGGAACACCGGGGAGCTGTTTTTT	CASSLEGRNTGELFF
NA	TRBD1	TRBV11-2	TRBJ2-7	TGTGCCAGCAGCCCGCTTTCGGGACAGGGGAAGTACGAGCAGTACTTC	CASSPLSGQGKYEQYF
NA	TRBD2	TRBV5-4	TRBJ2-1	TGTGCCAGCAGCTTGGGACTAGCGGGGGCGTTGAATGAGCAGTTCTTC	CASSLGLAGALNEQFF
once	TRBD1	TRBV13	TRBJ1-1	TGTGCCAGCAGCTTAGGCGCAGGGGGAAACACTGAAGCTTTCTTT	CASSLGAGGNTEAFF
NA	TRBD1	TRBV7-2	TRBJ2-4	TGTGCCAGCAGCCCGGGGGGACAGGGGGTCAAAAACATTCAGTACTTC	CASSPGGQGVKNIQYF
NA	TRBD2	TRBV2	TRBJ2-1	TGTGCCACCCGGGGAGGGGCATCCTACAATGAGCAGTTCTTC	CATRGGASYNEQFF
NA	NA	TRBV7-2	TRBJ1-1	TGTGCCAGCAGCTTACAGGAAAACACTGAAGCTTTCTTT	CASSLQENTEAFF
NA	TRBD1	TRBV18	TRBJ1-3	TGTGCCAGCTCACAACTACAGGGGGCTGGAAACACCATATATTTT	CASSQLQGAGNTIYF